This T cell receptor (beta chain) was observed in a study of T cells in Graves' hyperthyroidism and ophthalmopathy. General study points: For ophthalmopathy, model prediction preceded onset by a median roughly 5.9 months.

Thyroid ultrasound and orbital computed tomography, with clinical symptoms and serum thyroxine and TRAb, informed diagnoses. Progressors' blood was drawn at hyperthyroidism diagnosis, before ophthalmopathy symptoms. The authors took PBMCs from roughly 10 ml fresh peripheral blood. This clonotype was seen only a few times. Its antigen remains unidentified. TCR beta CDR3 sequences were amplified from RNA transcripts. TCR CDR3 underwent first-round RT-PCR with the HTBI primer set. TCRdb reanalysed the multiplex PCR reads using MiXCR and keeps one entry per CDR3 protein. This table has over 120,000 distinct CDR3 sequences, roughly a fifth appearing once. V shed 3 bases, J shed 4 bases, and the junction held 7 bases outside the gene matches. This CDR3 has 15 amino acids. Per the germline V gene, CDR1 is GTSNPN and CDR2 is SVGIG (reference sequence).

The sequence was collected from a woman aged 45-65 years with Graves' hyperthyroidism that later progressed to Graves' ophthalmopathy. The chain carries TRBV30 and TRBJ2-7, with 12 nucleotides matching TRBD2. Material for sequencing was blood. The CDR3 DNA sequence: TGTGCCTGGAGGAGAGTGACTAGCGGGAGTTACGAGCAGTACTTC. Translated: CAWRRVTSGSYEQYF.